The 26 T cell receptor beta chains reported below all come from one sample, sequenced in a study of T cells in Graves' hyperthyroidism and ophthalmopathy. From RNA transcripts, TCR beta CDR3 regions were amplified. The HTBI primer set was used in a first-round RT-PCR of the TCR CDR3. Via MiXCR, TCRdb re-called the multiplex PCR reads, giving one row per CDR3 protein. The sample has roughly 160,000 distinct CDR3 sequences, over 8% seen once. The sequencing sample was made of blood. These receptors all come from a woman aged 18-35 years with Graves' hyperthyroidism that later progressed to Graves' ophthalmopathy.

This clonotype has a count of ten or more. The chain couples TRBV28 to TRBJ1-1; TRBD1 matches 11 bases. Germline V CDR1 and CDR2: MDHEN, SYDVKM. CDR3 size: 15 residues. After removal of 3 bases from V and 5 bases from J, the junction contained 5 bases not matched to a gene. The CDR3 sequence: CASSLDRGLDTEAFF. CDR3 DNA sequence: TGTGCCAGCAGTTTGGACAGGGGGCTGGATACTGAAGCTTTCTTT.

This clonotype was recorded a few times. The chain joins TRBV20-1 to TRBJ2-5, with D perhaps TRBD2 (6 bases). Germline CDR1 is DFQATT and CDR2 is SNEGSKA (reference sequence). CDR3 length equals 15 residues. The ends were cut back, 0 bases at V and 10 bases at J, with 21 bases in the middle. CDR3 nucleotide sequence: TGCAGTGCTAGAGATTTGAGGACAATCGGGGGTGACCAGTACTTC. Amino acids: CSARDLRTIGGDQYF.

In its sample, this clonotype was seen many times. The chain employs TRBV9 and TRBJ1-1; weak D call: TRBD1 (5 bases). CDR1 and CDR2 (germline): SGDLS, YYNGEE. V dropped 0 bases and J dropped 2 bases, with 11 bases sitting between them. The CDR3 runs 15 residues. The CDR3 bases are TGTGCCAGCAGCGTAGGTGGGGGTGGAAACACTGAAGCTTTCTTT. This translates into CASSVGGGGNTEAFF.

This clonotype was seen ten or more times. The V gene is TRBV7-2, the J gene TRBJ2-7, with 9 bases lining up with TRBD2. V trimming: 5 bases; J trimming: 2 bases; junction bases outside the gene matches: 19. This CDR3 has 19 residues. CDR1 is SGHTA and CDR2 is FQGNSA in the germline V gene. CDR3 amino acids: CASSLRGGLSGGSAYEQYF. Written as DNA, the CDR3 is TGTGCCAGCAGCCTTCGCGGGGGCCTTAGCGGGGGATCAGCCTACGAGCAGTACTTC.

Many counts were recorded for this clonotype. This chain links TRBV11-3 with TRBJ1-1; no reliable D call. Germline loops: CDR1 SGHNT, CDR2 YENEEA. This CDR3 has 14 residues. Trimming left V 5 bases short and J 0 bases short, with 10 bases between. The CDR3 region is CASSVAEMNTEAFF. The CDR3 DNA sequence: TGTGCCAGCAGCGTAGCGGAAATGAACACTGAAGCTTTCTTT.

This clonotype was seen repeatedly, ten times or more. The chain combines TRBV30 with TRBJ1-5; D is undetermined. This CDR3 comprises 14 residues. Trimming stripped 2 bases from V and 4 bases from J, with 12 bases between. CDR1 GTSNPN and CDR2 SVGIG come from the germline V gene (reference sequence). CDR3 in amino acids: CAWSLDTNNQPQHF. CDR3 nucleotides: TGTGCCTGGAGTCTAGACACGAATAATCAGCCCCAGCATTTT. Full variable domain (rest looked up from reference TRBV30 and TRBJ1-5): SQTIHQWPATLVQPVGSPLSLECTVEGTSNPNLYWYRQAAGRGLQLLFYSVGIGQISSEVPQNLSASRPQDRQFILSSKKLLLSDSGFYLCAWSLDTNNQPQHFGDGTRLSIL.

CDR3 residues: CASSQERLAGGQETQYF. The CDR3 nucleotides are TGTGCCAGCAGCCAAGAAAGACTAGCGGGGGGGCAAGAGACCCAGTACTTC. The chain is built from TRBV4-2 and TRBJ2-5, with 14 bases that match TRBD2. CDR3 length: 17 amino acids. The germline V gene has CDR1 LGHNA and CDR2 YNFKEQ. V dropped 0 bases and J dropped 2; count of bases not matched to a gene: 2.

The sample holds many counts of this clonotype. V usage is TRBV9 and J usage is TRBJ1-4, with 8 bases that match TRBD1. J lost 7 bases, V lost 2 bases, and 4 bases had no gene match. This CDR3 contains 14 residues. Germline assignment: CDR1 SGDLS and CDR2 YYNGEE. CDR3 loop: CASSVGQGAEKLFF. CDR3 coding DNA: TGTGCCAGCAGCGTCGGACAGGGAGCTGAAAAACTGTTTTTT.

This clonotype occurred many times. This sequence joins TRBV3-1 and TRBJ2-4; 7 nucleotides align to TRBD1. The CDR3 runs 13 residues. CDR1 and CDR2 (germline): LGHDT, YNNKEL (reference sequence). Trimming at V came to 2 bases and at J to 8 bases, leaving 3 bases not matched to a gene. The CDR3 here is CASSQRGLDIQYF. The CDR3 DNA reads TGTGCCAGCAGCCAAAGGGGGCTGGACATTCAGTACTTC. Based on the CDR3 plus reference TRBV3-1 and TRBJ2-4, the full variable domain is DTAVSQTPKYLVTQMGNDKSIKCEQNLGHDTMYWYKQDSKKFLKIMFSYNNKELIINETVPNRFSPKSPDKAHLNLHINSLELGDSAVYFCASSQRGLDIQYFGAGTRLSVL.

This chain links TRBV30 with TRBJ2-3; possible D gene TRBD1, 5 bases. Germline V lookup: CDR1 GTSNPN, CDR2 SVGIG (reference sequence). The CDR3 is made up of 11 amino acids. V lost 3 bases, J lost 10 bases, and 11 bases lay in between. The CDR3 loop reads CAWRDTRAQYF. The CDR3, as DNA: TGTGCCTGGAGGGACACCAGGGCGCAGTATTTT.

In this sample, this clonotype turned up many times. The chain carries TRBV19 and TRBJ1-2, with D perhaps matching TRBD1 (6 bases). CDR1 is LNHDA, CDR2 SQIVND, per germline (reference sequence). The CDR3 has 16 amino acids. Trimming cost V 1 base and J 7 bases, with 19 bases left between them. The CDR3 spells CASSIGGDTGDSGYTF. The CDR3 DNA is TGTGCCAGTAGTATAGGCGGGGACACCGGAGATTCTGGCTACACCTTC.

This clonotype was observed many times. J is TRBJ2-2 and V is TRBV2; the match to TRBD2 covers 11 bases. The ends lost 4 bases at V and 7 bases at J; junction bases unmatched: 14. The CDR3 is made up of 18 amino acids. Germline V gene sequence: CDR1 SNHLY, CDR2 FYNNEI. CDR3 DNA: TGTGCCAGCAGTGCATCTCATAGCGGGAGGGCCTATAACGGGGAGCTGTTTTTT. Encoded protein: CASSASHSGRAYNGELFF.

This clonotype was counted many times. The V and J genes are TRBV7-9 and TRBJ1-1; TRBD1 agrees at 10 bases. The J segment lost 9 bases and the V segment lost 4 bases, leaving 17 bases of the junction unmatched. CDR3 length equals 17 residues. Germline V gene sequence: CDR1 SEHNR, CDR2 FQNEAQ (reference sequence). The CDR3 reads CASSSATGTGAPRQAFF. Written as DNA, the CDR3 is TGTGCCAGCAGCTCTGCAACCGGGACAGGGGCGCCAAGGCAAGCTTTCTTT.

This clonotype appeared many times. V usage is TRBV19 and J usage is TRBJ1-1; 7 bases are a match to TRBD1. With 5 bases clipped from V and 4 bases from J, the junction kept 7 bases outside the gene matches. The CDR3 is 14 amino acids. Germline V lookup: CDR1 LNHDA, CDR2 SQIVND (reference sequence). CDR3 sequence: CASSAQGGGTEAFF. CDR3 nucleotides: TGTGCCAGTAGTGCCCAGGGGGGCGGCACTGAAGCTTTCTTT.

J is TRBJ1-4 and V is TRBV18; D is perhaps TRBD1 (5 bases). Germline V gene lookup returns CDR1 KGHSH and CDR2 LQKENI. Between the trimmed V and J ends, which lost 3 bases and 3 bases, there was a span of 11 bases. This CDR3 has 15 amino acids. CDR3 in DNA: TGTGCCAGCTCACCCTCGGGGCGACCTAATGAAAAACTGTTTTTT. Translating gives CASSPSGRPNEKLFF.

With respect to this clonotype: This may stem from a read error, because a much larger clone lies one nucleotide away. The chain joins TRBV7-3 to TRBJ1-1, with TRBD1 as a possible D gene (5 bases). Germline values: CDR1 SGHTA, CDR2 FQGTGA. CDR3 length equals 14 residues. CDR3 nucleotides: TGTGCCAGCAGCTTAAATCAGGGAAGCACTGAAGCTCTCTTT. It yields the protein CASSLNQGSTEALF.

This clonotype showed up many times. This sequence joins TRBV11-2 and TRBJ2-5, with D maybe TRBD1 (5 bases). Germline V gives CDR1 SGHAT, CDR2 FQNNGV. V lost 1 base and J 2 bases, leaving 17 bases between the germline ends. The CDR3 totals 17 residues. The CDR3 loop is CASSLGLRPGIQETQYF. CDR3 nucleotides: TGTGCCAGCAGCTTAGGCCTCAGGCCAGGGATTCAAGAGACCCAGTACTTC.

This clonotype was picked up many times. The chain recombines TRBV28 with TRBJ2-7; 10 nucleotides agree with TRBD1. CDR1 and CDR2 (germline): MDHEN, SYDVKM. CDR3 length: 15 residues. V dropped 7 bases and J dropped 7; count of bases not matched to a gene: 13. CDR3: CASTNAGTGDLEQYF. Here the CDR3 DNA reads TGTGCCAGCACCAACGCCGGGACAGGGGATTTGGAGCAGTACTTC.

The V call is TRBV6-9, the J call TRBJ2-7, with 8 bases identical to TRBD1. The CDR3 is 14 amino acids. Unmatched junction bases numbered 7, after V lost 4 bases and J lost 5 bases. The germline V gene has CDR1 MNHGY and CDR2 SVAAGI. This CDR3 is CASSLGRGPDEQYF. The CDR3 DNA is TGTGCCAGCAGTTTGGGCAGGGGGCCCGACGAGCAGTACTTC.

This clonotype was seen repeatedly, ten times or more. CDR3 amino acids: CASSFLFAEDGNEQFF. As DNA, the CDR3 is TGTGCCAGCAGCTTTCTGTTTGCCGAAGATGGCAATGAGCAGTTCTTC. The genes are TRBV7-6 and TRBJ2-1, with D uncertain. Germline V gene lookup returns CDR1 SGHVS and CDR2 FNYEAQ. The ends were cut back, 3 bases at V and 6 bases at J, with 18 bases in the middle. This CDR3 has 16 amino acids.

This clonotype has a count of ten or more. The CDR3 loop reads CASSHPTTDTQYF. The CDR3 DNA follows: TGTGCCAGCAGCCATCCAACCACAGATACGCAGTATTTT. The chain employs TRBV7-9 and TRBJ2-3, with D uncertain. Per germline, CDR1 SEHNR and CDR2 FQNEAQ (reference sequence). V lost 5 bases, J lost 2 bases, and 8 bases lay in between. This CDR3 region has 13 residues.

Worth noting for this clonotype: Since a much larger clone is just one base distant, this may be a read error. The rearrangement joins TRBV11-2 to TRBJ2-5; 11 bases map to TRBD2. This CDR3 is 16 amino acids long. CDR1 and CDR2 from the germline V gene are SGHAT and FQNNGV. CDR3 protein: CASSLDLAGGGETQCF. CDR3 coding DNA: TGTGCCAGCAGCTTAGACCTAGCGGGGGGAGGGGAGACCCAGTGCTTC.

The J gene is TRBJ2-5, the V gene TRBV20-1, with no clear D. Germline loops: CDR1 DFQATT, CDR2 SNEGSKA (reference sequence). This CDR3 is 12 amino acids long. Trimming removed 0 bases at V and 5 bases at J, with 7 bases between. The CDR3 DNA sequence: TGCAGTGCTAGAGATTATCAGGAGACCCAGTACTTC. Translating it yields CSARDYQETQYF.

This clonotype showed up many times. This rearrangement joins TRBV30 to TRBJ1-4, with D possibly being TRBD1 (6 bases). The CDR3 contains 15 residues. Germline V gives CDR1 GTSNPN, CDR2 SVGIG (reference sequence). Between the trimmed V and J ends, which lost 1 base and 10 bases, there was a span of 19 bases. CDR3 DNA sequence: TGTGCCTGGAGTGAGGGGGAACCTCTTAGCGGAAAACTGTTTTTT. Its protein is CAWSEGEPLSGKLFF.

This clonotype was seen many times. The chain links TRBV24-1 to TRBJ1-5, with D hard to call. The V gene's germline CDR1 is KGHDR and CDR2 SFDVKD. V was pared by 5 bases and J by 4 bases, with 8 bases between. The CDR3 has 13 residues. CDR3: CATSGLRNQPQHF. CDR3 nucleotides: TGTGCCACCAGTGGGTTGAGAAATCAGCCCCAGCATTTT.

At least ten counts were recorded for this clonotype. The chain joins TRBV4-1 to TRBJ1-5; 9 bases map to TRBD1. The germline V gene has CDR1 MGHRA and CDR2 YSYEKL. Trimming at V came to 5 bases and at J to 7 bases, leaving 9 bases not matched to a gene. CDR3 size: 15 residues. The CDR3 sequence is CASSARTGARQPQHF. The CDR3, as DNA: TGCGCCAGCAGCGCCCGGACAGGGGCACGCCAGCCCCAGCATTTT.